This T cell receptor (beta chain) appears in the sequencing data of a study of graft-versus-host responses after intestinal transplantation. Study summary: Among the recipients, all got anti-thymocyte globulin induction and then tacrolimus and steroids for approximately 3 years. The study, taken as a whole, reports: Some patients had graft-donor T cell macrochimerism. In their allografts, the ratios of graft-versus-host to host-versus-graft T cell clones were high.

As to this clone: The antigen is unknown.

Only in-frame clones appear in the TCRdb table, and some are missing; sequencing was by immunoSEQ multiplex PCR. In the table there are about 3,900 clones, 70% to 90% of which are singletons. Grafts had their tissue processed, releasing intraepithelial and lamina propria lymphocytes. Germline CDR1 SGHTA, CDR2 FQGTGA. The V and J ends lost 0 bases and 1 base respectively, with 9 bases between them. This CDR3 is built from 15 residues. This TCR came from a human patient who received an intestinal transplant, so some T cells may come from the graft donor. Source: ileum tissue, taken 650 to 680 days after intestinal transplant. The V and J genes are TRBV7-3 and TRBJ1-1; no reliable D call. CDR3 DNA sequence: TGTGCCAGCAGCTTAACGGGCCTTCAGAACACTGAAGCTTTCTTT. Translated, it gives CASSLTGLQNTEAFF.